Listed below are T cell receptor beta chains from one sample, sequenced in a study of blood T cell repertoires in COVID-19. Here immunoSEQ multiplex PCR was the method, and the copy in TCRdb shows in-frame clones only, minus some. The sample lists about 200,000 clones, roughly 83% occurring once. The sequenced sample consisted of PBMCs or T cells enriched from blood (not recorded which). All receptors come from a man between 35 and 55 years old with acute COVID-19. CDR3s leave out the opening cysteine and the closing phenylalanine or tryptophan.

v_call cdr3_aa
TRBV28 ASSPGGQGAYNEQF
TRBV30 AWSDLETSPLH
TRBV30 AWSMGGRKEAF
TRBV27 ASRDSGLAGARGELF
TRBV10-2 ASNFLRSGEQF
TRBV25-1 ASRVSGQNSPLH
TRBV11-1 ASSPTARVGSPLH
TRBV7-2 ASSLWTGTGTGGAGTQY
TRBV7-9 ASSPFSDTQY
TRBV4-1 ASSLSGDSTDTQY
TRBV6-5 ASSAASGGELF
TRBV11-2 ASSFPSRDYNEQF
TRBV28 APAPDRFDATKADQPQH
TRBV5-1 ASSLEAGQTYGYT